Below are 27 T cell receptor beta chains sequenced from a single sample in a study of blood T cell repertoires in COVID-19. Measured with immunoSEQ multiplex PCR; TCRdb has only the in-frame clones, and not every one. The sample includes 150,000 or so clones, roughly 83% of them seen just once. Sequencing was carried out using PBMCs or T cells enriched from blood (not recorded which). The receptor set was obtained from a woman aged 60 to 75 who had recovered from COVID-19.

The V call is TRBV29-1, the J call TRBJ1-3; no clear D gene. The CDR3 sequence is 14 residues long. CDR1 is SQVTM and CDR2 is ANQGSEA in the germline V gene. Deletions cut 2 bases from V and 0 bases from J, with 8 bases between. The CDR3 sequence: CSVEIESSGNTIYF. The CDR3, as DNA: TGCAGCGTTGAAATCGAGAGCTCTGGAAACACCATATATTTT.

V and J are TRBV4-2 and TRBJ2-1, with 11 bases aligning to TRBD2. This CDR3 is 16 amino acids long. V was pared by 3 bases and J by 7 bases, with 8 bases of the junction left unmatched. Germline V gene sequence: CDR1 LGHNA, CDR2 YNFKEQ. The chain's CDR3 is CASSQGGLAETNEQFF. CDR3 DNA sequence: TGTGCCAGCAGCCAGGGGGGACTAGCGGAGACTAATGAGCAGTTCTTC.

There are a few counts of this clone. J is TRBJ2-4 and V is TRBV15; tentative D call: TRBD1 (5 bases). Looked up from germline, CDR1 is LNHNV and CDR2 is YYDKDF (reference sequence). The CDR3 spans 18 residues. Trimming cost V 0 bases and J 0 bases, with 15 bases left between them. CDR3 sequence: CATSRDPRWGQAKNIQYF. CDR3 sequence (DNA): TGTGCCACCAGCAGAGATCCTCGGTGGGGCCAAGCCAAAAACATTCAGTACTTC.

This rearrangement joins TRBV12-3 or TRBV12-4 to TRBJ2-1; no reliable D call. The CDR3 runs 11 residues. The V gene lost 6 bases and the J gene lost 8 bases, with 8 bases spanning the gap. The chain's CDR3 is CASSLGYEQFF. The CDR3 DNA reads as TGTGCCAGCAGCCTAGGATATGAGCAGTTCTTC.

The V call is TRBV12-3 or TRBV12-4, the J call TRBJ1-2; TRBD1 might be the D (6 bases). V was pared by 6 bases and J by 4 bases, with 12 bases between. The CDR3 contains 13 residues. The CDR3 protein is CASRAGVSYGYTF. DNA for the CDR3: TGTGCCAGCAGGGCAGGGGTATCCTATGGCTACACCTTC.

This rearrangement joins TRBV11-2 to TRBJ2-2; D is possibly TRBD2 (5 bases). The CDR3 sequence is 15 residues long. The germline gives CDR1 SGHAT, CDR2 FQNNGV. Trimming pared 2 bases from V and 4 bases from J, leaving 11 bases between. CDR3 loop: CASSLTGWGTGELFF. The CDR3 DNA reads TGTGCCAGCAGCTTAACGGGATGGGGCACCGGGGAGCTGTTTTTT.

The V call is TRBV3-1 (or the pseudogene TRBV3-2), the J call TRBJ1-1; D remains unclear. CDR3 size: 15 residues. V was cut by 1 base and J by 1 base, with 10 bases left in between. Looked up from germline, CDR1 is LGHDT and CDR2 is YNNKEL (reference sequence). In nucleotides, the CDR3 is TGTGCCAGCAGCCAAGTCGGAACGGGGAACACTGAAGCTTTCTTT. Residues: CASSQVGTGNTEAFF.

J is TRBJ2-2 and V is TRBV5-1, with TRBD1 matching over 7 bases. This CDR3 is 15 amino acids long. With 0 bases clipped from V and 3 bases from J, the junction kept 2 bases outside the gene matches. Per the germline V gene, CDR1 is SGHRS and CDR2 is YFSETQ. CDR3 nucleotide sequence: TGCGCCAGCAGCTTGGGAGACAGGGACACCGGGGAGCTGTTTTTT. Amino acid sequence: CASSLGDRDTGELFF.

This sequence joins TRBV27 and TRBJ1-2; D is perhaps TRBD1 (6 bases). The V end was cut by 3 bases, the J end by 6 bases, with 17 bases between. Germline V gene lookup returns CDR1 MNHEY and CDR2 SMNVEV (reference sequence). CDR3 size: 15 residues. The CDR3 protein is CASSFLPGEGDGYTF. CDR3 DNA: TGTGCCAGCAGTTTTCTCCCAGGGGAAGGGGATGGCTACACCTTC.

This clone has just one count. The V gene is TRBV6-6, the J gene TRBJ1-1; no firm D call. The germline gives CDR1 MNHNY, CDR2 SVGAGI (reference sequence). Trimming removed 2 bases at V and 3 bases at J, with 10 bases between. The CDR3 totals 14 residues. This CDR3 reads CASSYNREYTEAFF. The CDR3 DNA follows: TGTGCCAGCAGTTACAATAGGGAGTACACTGAAGCTTTCTTT.

The table lists this clone with a few counts. The chain joins TRBV4-2 to TRBJ2-5; a weak D match, TRBD2 (5 bases). Germline assignment: CDR1 LGHNA and CDR2 YNFKEQ. Trimming removed 4 bases from V and 1 base from J, with 16 bases in between. The CDR3 covers 16 residues. The CDR3 DNA sequence: TGTGCCAGCAGCCCGGGTCAGGCTAGCAGCCAAGAGACCCAGTACTTC. This codes for CASSPGQASSQETQYF.

The chain links TRBV5-4 to TRBJ2-1, with 7 bases that match TRBD1. This CDR3 region has 13 residues. Germline V gene sequence: CDR1 SGHNT, CDR2 YYREEE (reference sequence). Trimming removed 1 base from V and 6 bases from J; junction bases left unmatched: 1. CDR3 sequence (DNA): TGTGCCAGCAGCTTGTCAGGGGGCAATGAGCAGTTCTTC. This encodes CASSLSGGNEQFF.

This clone was detected only a few times. The rearrangement links TRBV30 to TRBJ1-6; 7 bases match TRBD1. The CDR3 is 14 residues long. The ends lost 3 bases at V and 10 bases at J; junction bases unmatched: 9. CDR1 is GTSNPN and CDR2 is SVGIG in the germline V gene (reference sequence). CDR3 nucleotide sequence: TGTGCCTGGAGGGCAGGGGGTGGATACTCACCCCTCCACTTT. Translating gives CAWRAGGGYSPLHF.

V gene TRBV27 combines with J gene TRBJ1-6; D not certain. CDR1 is MNHEY and CDR2 is SMNVEV in the germline V gene (reference sequence). The CDR3 is made up of 16 amino acids. V lost 6 bases and J lost 7, with 19 bases in between. CDR3 residues: CASRFTRRRSNSPLHF. CDR3 in DNA: TGTGCCAGCAGATTCACGCGGCGACGGAGCAATTCACCCCTCCACTTT.

This clone was recorded only once. The chain is built from TRBV5-1 and TRBJ2-1; no reliable D call. This CDR3 contains 11 residues. CDR1 is SGHRS, CDR2 YFSETQ, per germline. V lost 3 bases and J lost 15, with 13 bases in between. CDR3 nucleotides: TGCGCCAGCAGCTCTGACATCACTCTGTTCTTC. Protein product: CASSSDITLFF.

The chain joins TRBV28 to TRBJ1-2, with D tentatively TRBD1 (5 bases). The CDR3 is made up of 14 amino acids. Germline CDR1 MDHEN, CDR2 SYDVKM. Trimming removed 3 bases from V and 8 bases from J, with 16 bases in between. The CDR3 nucleotides are TGTGCCAGCAGTTTCCGGGGGACCCAAGGGGGCTACACCTTC. It codes for CASSFRGTQGGYTF.

This chain links TRBV9 with TRBJ2-1; TRBD2 matches at 9 bases. V lost 1 base and J lost 12; bases outside the gene matches: 8. This CDR3 spans 14 amino acids. CDR1 is SGDLS, CDR2 YYNGEE, per germline. CDR3 loop: CASSVMEGTSMQFF. CDR3 nucleotide sequence: TGTGCCAGCAGCGTAATGGAGGGGACTAGCATGCAGTTCTTC.

J is TRBJ1-6 and V is TRBV6-2 or TRBV6-3, with D tentatively TRBD1 (5 bases). CDR3 length equals 18 residues. Germline lookup yields CDR1 MNHEY and CDR2 SVGEGT. Trimming left V 5 bases short and J 0 bases short, with 17 bases between. The CDR3 coding sequence is TGTGCCAGCAGTCTACCTATGACAGCATACTCCTATAATTCACCCCTCCACTTT. Translated: CASSLPMTAYSYNSPLHF.

The chain uses TRBV5-4 and TRBJ1-2; a weak D match, TRBD1 (6 bases). Germline V gene sequence: CDR1 SGHNT, CDR2 YYREEE (reference sequence). V lost 1 base and J 3 bases, leaving 10 bases between the germline ends. The CDR3 is 14 residues long. The CDR3 DNA follows: TGTGCCAGCAGCTTGTTTGCAGGGGACTATGGCTACACCTTC. Amino acid sequence: CASSLFAGDYGYTF.

This clone was detected once. The V gene is TRBV28, the J gene TRBJ2-5; TRBD1 aligns across 7 bases. CDR1 is MDHEN and CDR2 is SYDVKM in the germline V gene. This CDR3 has 14 residues. The junction had 4 bases not matched to a gene; V was cut back by 6 bases and J by 0 bases. The CDR3 DNA is TGTGCCAGCAGGCACAGGGGACACCAAGAGACCCAGTACTTC. It is translated as CASRHRGHQETQYF.

The V and J genes are TRBV15 and TRBJ1-6; 7 bases agree with TRBD1. V was pared by 0 bases and J by 8 bases, with 7 bases of the junction left unmatched. The CDR3 loop spans 16 amino acids. Germline V gene lookup returns CDR1 LNHNV and CDR2 YYDKDF (reference sequence). CDR3 in amino acids: CATSRDRQGVDSPLHF. DNA for the CDR3: TGTGCCACCAGCAGAGATCGGCAGGGGGTGGATTCACCCCTCCACTTT.

This chain uses TRBV25-1 with TRBJ2-7; 9 nucleotides align to TRBD2. V shed 3 bases, J shed 5 bases, and the junction held 8 bases outside the gene matches. The CDR3 loop spans 15 amino acids. CDR1 is MGHDK, CDR2 SYGVNS, per germline. The CDR3 region has the DNA TGTGCCAGCAGTGATTGGCGGGGACTAGCTAACGAGCAGTACTTC. Its translation is CASSDWRGLANEQYF.

V gene TRBV15 combines with J gene TRBJ1-1, with TRBD1 as a possible D gene (5 bases). The ends were cut back, 0 bases at V and 5 bases at J, with 13 bases in the middle. The CDR3 spans 15 residues. CDR1 and CDR2 from the germline V gene are LNHNV and YYDKDF (reference sequence). The CDR3 sequence: CATSRDRAGWTEAFF. The CDR3 nucleotides are TGTGCCACCAGCAGAGATCGGGCAGGGTGGACTGAAGCTTTCTTT.

This clone was seen once. Other DNA variants within this sample encode the same CDR3. The rearrangement uses TRBV28 and TRBJ2-1; TRBD2 matches at 7 bases. J lost 13 bases, V lost 3 bases, and 6 bases had no gene match. The CDR3 has 12 residues. Germline V gives CDR1 MDHEN, CDR2 SYDVKM. The CDR3 sequence is CASSLEGRAQFF. As DNA, the CDR3 is TGTGCCAGCAGTTTGGAGGGGAGGGCCCAGTTCTTC.

This clone was found once. This CDR3 is CSARALETQYF. In nucleotides, the CDR3 is TGCAGTGCTAGAGCTCTTGAGACCCAGTACTTC. V is TRBV20-1 and J is TRBJ2-5; D is unresolved. There are 11 residues in the CDR3. The germline V and J ends were trimmed by 1 base and 5 bases, with 5 bases remaining between them. The V gene's germline CDR1 is DFQATT and CDR2 SNEGSKA (reference sequence).

V usage is TRBV11-3 and J usage is TRBJ2-1; D is uncertain. Germline-derived CDR1 and CDR2 are SGHNT and YENEEA. This CDR3 has 13 amino acids. The ends were cut back, 1 base at V and 5 bases at J, with 6 bases in the middle. The CDR3 nucleotides read TGTGCCAGCAGCTTAGGTCCTAACAATGAGCAGTTCTTC. It yields the protein CASSLGPNNEQFF.

A few counts support this clone. The rearrangement joins TRBV5-1 to TRBJ2-3; 10 nucleotides align to TRBD2. Unmatched junction bases numbered 13, after V lost 1 base and J lost 2 bases. Per germline, CDR1 SGHRS and CDR2 YFSETQ. CDR3 length: 19 residues. The CDR3 loop reads CASSLPSGRVPDLTDTQYF. The CDR3 DNA follows: TGCGCCAGCAGCTTGCCTAGCGGGAGAGTCCCCGATCTCACAGATACGCAGTATTTT.